These 10 T cell receptor beta chains came from one sample sequenced in a study of beta chain features in type 1 diabetes. Sequencing targeted expressed TCRB transcripts, as all isolated RNA had been reverse transcribed. The protocol was immunoSEQ multiplex PCR, while the TCRdb copy is restricted to in-frame clones and leaves out a portion. The data hold over 300,000 clones, with roughly 8% observed a single time. The sample consisted of central memory CD4+ T cells from blood. Every receptor here comes from a woman aged 18-29 years in good health.

This clone came up many times. A read error is likely, as this CDR3 ends without the conserved phenylalanine or tryptophan. Because the CDR3's place on the DNA is in doubt, the DNA is left out and the CDR3 is given as listed by TCRdb. This chain connects TRBV2 to TRBJ2-3; the table's D call, TRBD2, was not checked against the DNA. Both ends counted, the CDR3 spans 10 residues. Germline V gene data show CDR1 as SNHLY and CDR2 as FYNNEI. The CDR3 here is CASSESLPVY.

V gene TRBV5-1 combines with J gene TRBJ2-3, with 8 bases matching TRBD2. This CDR3 comprises 15 residues. Germline trimming cut 0 bases from V and 3 bases from J; bases unmatched to any gene: 3. Germline V gives CDR1 SGHRS, CDR2 YFSETQ. CDR3 region: CASSLAAGGTDTQYF. DNA of the CDR3: TGCGCCAGCAGCTTGGCGGCGGGAGGTACAGATACGCAGTATTTT.

This chain joins TRBV5-6 and TRBJ2-1; no clear D gene. The CDR3 runs 16 residues. V gave up 0 bases and J gave up 2 bases, with 12 bases separating them. Germline V lookup: CDR1 SGHDT, CDR2 YYEEEE. CDR3 amino acids: CASSLVPRATYNEQFF. The CDR3 DNA sequence: TGTGCCAGCAGCTTGGTCCCTAGGGCAACCTACAATGAGCAGTTCTTC. The whole variable domain, filled in from reference TRBV5-6 and TRBJ2-1, reads DAGVTQSPTHLIKTRGQQVTLRCSPKSGHDTVSWYQQALGQGPQFIFQYYEEEERQRGNFPDRFSGHQFPNYSSELNVNALLLGDSALYLCASSLVPRATYNEQFFGPGTRLTVL.

The table lists this clone with a few counts. The chain joins TRBV11-1 to TRBJ2-3, with TRBD2 as a possible D gene (6 bases). Per germline, CDR1 SGHAT and CDR2 FQDESV (reference sequence). Trimming shortened V by 5 bases and J by 9 bases, and 24 bases separated the two germline ends. There are 16 residues in the CDR3. As DNA, the CDR3 is TGTGCCAGCAGCAGGGGACTGCGGACTTCCTCGCGGACGCAGTATTTT. Translation gives CASSRGLRTSSRTQYF. Filled out from reference TRBV11-1 and TRBJ2-3, the complete variable domain reads EAEVAQSPRYKITEKSQAVAFWCDPISGHATLYWYRQILGQGPELLVQFQDESVVDDSQLPKDRFSAERLKGVDSTLKIQPAELGDSAMYLCASSRGLRTSSRTQYFGPGTRLTVL.

This clone appeared a few times. The chain employs TRBV15 and TRBJ1-2; 10 bases match TRBD1. The junction had 2 bases not matched to a gene; V was cut back by 0 bases and J by 4 bases. Germline V lookup: CDR1 LNHNV, CDR2 YYDKDF (reference sequence). There are 15 residues in the CDR3. The CDR3 is CATSRETGGFYGYTF. The CDR3 nucleotides are TGTGCCACCAGCAGAGAGACAGGGGGCTTCTATGGCTACACCTTC.

In this sample, this clone turned up a few times. The chain links TRBV5-1 to TRBJ2-3, with 8 bases fitting TRBD1. The CDR3 length is 16 residues. V dropped 4 bases and J dropped 1; count of bases not matched to a gene: 8. Germline V gene lookup returns CDR1 SGHRS and CDR2 YFSETQ. The CDR3 bases are TGCGCCAGCAGCGGAGGCCGGACAGGGCGCACAGATACGCAGTATTTT. It specifies CASSGGRTGRTDTQYF. Based on the CDR3 plus reference TRBV5-1 and TRBJ2-3, the full variable domain is KAGVTQTPRYLIKTRGQQVTLSCSPISGHRSVSWYQQTPGQGLQFLFEYFSETQRNKGNFPGRFSGRQFSNSRSEMNVSTLELGDSALYLCASSGGRTGRTDTQYFGPGTRLTVL.

CDR3 coding DNA: TGCGCCAGCAGCCAAGATCATGGTAAACTGTTTTTT. Its protein is CASSQDHGKLFF. The genes are TRBV4-3 and TRBJ1-4; D uncertain. Germline-derived CDR1 and CDR2 are LGHNA and YSLEER. The CDR3 consists of 12 residues. Between the trimmed V and J ends, which lost 0 bases and 11 bases, there was a span of 7 bases.

In this sample, this clone turned up a few times. J is TRBJ2-5 and V is TRBV11-1; D is unresolved. CDR3 length equals 11 residues. Germline V gene data show CDR1 as SGHAT and CDR2 as FQDESV (reference sequence). V was cut by 2 bases and J by 5 bases, with 3 bases left in between. CDR3 DNA: TGTGCCAGCAGCTTATTTGAGACCCAGTACTTC. It is translated as CASSLFETQYF.

The chain carries TRBV6-6 and TRBJ1-5; 9 bases match TRBD1. Germline V gene lookup returns CDR1 MNHNY and CDR2 SVGAGI (reference sequence). The CDR3 spans 14 residues. J was trimmed by 4 bases and V by 6 bases; bases with no gene match: 4. CDR3 bases: TGTGCCAGCAGAAGACAGGGGGGAAATCAGCCCCAGCATTTT. Translated, it gives CASRRQGGNQPQHF.

The rearrangement links TRBV4-2 to TRBJ2-6; 9 positions agree with TRBD2. Trimming cost V 4 bases and J 0 bases; bases outside gene matches: 7. The length of the CDR3 is 18 residues. From germline, CDR1 is LGHNA and CDR2 YNFKEQ. CDR3 coding DNA: TGTGCCAGCAGCCCCGGGACTAGCACCTCCTCTGGGGCCAACGTCCTGACTTTC. Protein: CASSPGTSTSSGANVLTF.